This TCR beta chain emerged from a study of blood T cell repertoires in COVID-19. Study-wide background: Samples came from the United States, Italy and Spain, spanning acute and convalescent COVID-19. From T cells, B-cell-depleted T cells, or PBMCs came the material, which was cDNA or gDNA.

Germline trimming cut 5 bases from V and 1 base from J; bases unmatched to any gene: 5. Germline CDR1 SGHDT, CDR2 YYEEEE. The CDR3 runs to 14 residues. Original handling: Reference gene primer amplification gave nucleated cell count estimates. Here immunoSEQ multiplex PCR was the method, and the copy in TCRdb shows in-frame clones only, minus some. D and trimming come from the DNA, and the V and J calls and clone size come from that table. The repertoire holds tens of thousands of clones, with 88% as singletons. The V and J genes are TRBV5-6 and TRBJ2-7; 8 bases fit TRBD1. This clonotype was sampled from a human donor in a cohort sampled during active COVID-19. Sequenced sample: peripheral blood. CDR3 residues: CASRSRQGSYEQYF. DNA for the CDR3: TGTGCCAGCAGATCAAGACAGGGGTCCTACGAGCAGTACTTC.